This T cell receptor (beta chain) was captured by sequencing in a study of T cells after yellow fever vaccination. Looked up from germline, CDR1 is ENHRY and CDR2 is SYGVKD. The CDR3 runs to 15 residues. The germline V and J ends were trimmed by 8 bases and 5 bases, with 20 bases remaining between them. In TCRdb, the 5' RACE reads were re-called with MiXCR into one record per CDR3 protein. This table has 250,000 to 300,000 distinct CDR3 sequences, roughly 13% appearing once. This clonotype was counted only a few times. The sample consisted of CD4+ T cells sorted from PBMCs, taken 45 days after the yellow fever booster vaccination. This chain links TRBV10-3 with TRBJ2-3, with D perhaps matching TRBD2 (5 bases). The TCR originated in a man aged 25 to 40 who received the YFV17D yellow fever vaccine. The CDR3 protein is CAIDPRGSGIDTQYF. The CDR3 bases are TGTGCCATCGACCCCCGAGGGAGCGGTATAGATACGCAGTATTTT.